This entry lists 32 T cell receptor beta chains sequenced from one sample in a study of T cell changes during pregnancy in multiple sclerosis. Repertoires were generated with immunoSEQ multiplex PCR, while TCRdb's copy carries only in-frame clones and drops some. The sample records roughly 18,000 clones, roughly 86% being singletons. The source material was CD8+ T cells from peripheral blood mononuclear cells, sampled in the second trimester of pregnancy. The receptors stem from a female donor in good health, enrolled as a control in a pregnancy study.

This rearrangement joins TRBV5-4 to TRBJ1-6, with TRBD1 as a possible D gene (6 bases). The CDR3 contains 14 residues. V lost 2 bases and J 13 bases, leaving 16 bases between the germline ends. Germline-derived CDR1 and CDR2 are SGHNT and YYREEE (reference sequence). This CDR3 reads CASSFDGYRAPLHF. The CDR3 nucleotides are TGTGCCAGCAGCTTCGACGGATACAGGGCGCCCCTCCACTTT.

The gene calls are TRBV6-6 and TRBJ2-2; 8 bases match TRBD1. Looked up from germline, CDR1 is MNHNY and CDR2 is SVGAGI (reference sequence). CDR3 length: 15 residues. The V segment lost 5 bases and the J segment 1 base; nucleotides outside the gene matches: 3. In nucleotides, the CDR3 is TGTGCCAGCAGTGGACAGGGAGAGAACACCGGGGAGCTGTTTTTT. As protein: CASSGQGENTGELFF.

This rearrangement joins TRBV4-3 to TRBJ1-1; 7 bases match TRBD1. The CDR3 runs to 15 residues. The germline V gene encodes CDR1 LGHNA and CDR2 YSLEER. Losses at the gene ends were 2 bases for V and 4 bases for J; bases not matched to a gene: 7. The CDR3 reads CASSQQQGIRTEAFF. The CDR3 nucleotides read TGCGCCAGCAGCCAACAACAGGGGATTCGCACTGAAGCTTTCTTT.

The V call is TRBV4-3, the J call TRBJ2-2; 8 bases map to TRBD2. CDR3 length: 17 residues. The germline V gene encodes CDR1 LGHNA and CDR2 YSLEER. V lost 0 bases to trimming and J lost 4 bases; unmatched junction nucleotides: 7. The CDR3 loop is CASSQDWGRGATGELFF. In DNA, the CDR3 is TGCGCCAGCAGCCAAGATTGGGGGCGGGGGGCCACCGGGGAGCTGTTTTTT.

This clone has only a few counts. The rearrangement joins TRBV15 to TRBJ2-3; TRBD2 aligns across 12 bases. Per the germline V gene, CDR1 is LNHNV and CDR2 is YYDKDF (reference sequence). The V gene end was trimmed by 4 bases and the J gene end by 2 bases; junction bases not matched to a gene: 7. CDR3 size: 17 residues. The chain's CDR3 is CATSTQLAGGLTDTQYF. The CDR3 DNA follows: TGTGCCACCAGCACCCAACTAGCGGGGGGACTCACAGATACGCAGTATTTT.

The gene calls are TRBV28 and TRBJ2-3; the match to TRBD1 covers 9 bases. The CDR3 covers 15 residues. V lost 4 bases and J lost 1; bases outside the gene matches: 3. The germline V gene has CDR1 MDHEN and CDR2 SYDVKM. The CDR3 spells CASSSDRGGTDTQYF. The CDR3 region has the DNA TGTGCCAGCAGTTCCGACAGGGGGGGCACAGATACGCAGTATTTT.

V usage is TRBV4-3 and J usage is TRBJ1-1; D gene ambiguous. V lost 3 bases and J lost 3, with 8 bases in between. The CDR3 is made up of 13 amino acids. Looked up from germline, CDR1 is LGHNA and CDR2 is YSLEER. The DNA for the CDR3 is TGCGCCAGCAGCCACGGGAGATACACTGAAGCTTTCTTT. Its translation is CASSHGRYTEAFF.

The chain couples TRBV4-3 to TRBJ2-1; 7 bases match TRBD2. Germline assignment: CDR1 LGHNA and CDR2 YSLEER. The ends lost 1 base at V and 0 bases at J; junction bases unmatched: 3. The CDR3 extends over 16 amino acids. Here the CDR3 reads CASSQVRLASYNEQFF. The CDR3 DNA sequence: TGCGCCAGCAGCCAAGTGAGACTAGCCTCCTACAATGAGCAGTTCTTC.

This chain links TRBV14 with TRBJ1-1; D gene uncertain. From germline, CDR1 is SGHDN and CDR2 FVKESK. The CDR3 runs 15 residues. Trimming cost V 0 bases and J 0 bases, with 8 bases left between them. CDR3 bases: TGTGCCAGCAGCCAAGATTTCAGGCTGAACACTGAAGCTTTCTTT. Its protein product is CASSQDFRLNTEAFF.

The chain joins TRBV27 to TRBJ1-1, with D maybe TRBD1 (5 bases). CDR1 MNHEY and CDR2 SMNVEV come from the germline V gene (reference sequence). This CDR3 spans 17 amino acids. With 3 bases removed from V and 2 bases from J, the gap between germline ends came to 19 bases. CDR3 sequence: CASSFAARGGVNTEAFF. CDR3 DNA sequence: TGTGCCAGCAGTTTTGCAGCACGGGGGGGGGTTAACACTGAAGCTTTCTTT.

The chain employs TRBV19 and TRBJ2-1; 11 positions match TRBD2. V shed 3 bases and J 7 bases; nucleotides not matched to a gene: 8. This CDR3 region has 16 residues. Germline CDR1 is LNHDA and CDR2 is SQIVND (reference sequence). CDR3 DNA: TGTGCCAGTAGTATTCTAGCGGGGGGCTTAGGAAATGAGCAGTTCTTC. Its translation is CASSILAGGLGNEQFF.

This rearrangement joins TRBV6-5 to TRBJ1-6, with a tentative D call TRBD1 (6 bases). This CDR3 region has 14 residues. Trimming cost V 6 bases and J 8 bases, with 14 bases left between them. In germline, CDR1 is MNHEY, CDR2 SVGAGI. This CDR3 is CASRPPGHHSPLHF. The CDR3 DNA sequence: TGTGCCAGCAGACCACCGGGACATCATTCACCCCTCCACTTT.

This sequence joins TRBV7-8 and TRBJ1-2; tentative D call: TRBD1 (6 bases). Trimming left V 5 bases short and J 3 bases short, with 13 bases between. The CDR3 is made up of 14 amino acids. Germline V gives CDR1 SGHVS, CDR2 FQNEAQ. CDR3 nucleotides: TGTGCCAGCAGCCCAGGGGTGACAGACTATGGCTACACCTTC. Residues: CASSPGVTDYGYTF.

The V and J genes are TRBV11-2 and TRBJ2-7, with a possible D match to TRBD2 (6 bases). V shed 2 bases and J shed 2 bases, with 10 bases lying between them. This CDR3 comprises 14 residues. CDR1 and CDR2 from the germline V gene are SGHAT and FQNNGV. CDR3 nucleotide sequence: TGTGCCAGCAGCTTATGGGGGGAGACCTACGAGCAGTACTTC. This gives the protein CASSLWGETYEQYF. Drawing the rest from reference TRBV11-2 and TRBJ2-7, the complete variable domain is EAGVAQSPRYKIIEKRQSVAFWCNPISGHATLYWYQQILGQGPKLLIQFQNNGVVDDSQLPKDRFSAERLKGVDSTLKIQPAKLEDSAVYLCASSLWGETYEQYFGPGTRLTVT.

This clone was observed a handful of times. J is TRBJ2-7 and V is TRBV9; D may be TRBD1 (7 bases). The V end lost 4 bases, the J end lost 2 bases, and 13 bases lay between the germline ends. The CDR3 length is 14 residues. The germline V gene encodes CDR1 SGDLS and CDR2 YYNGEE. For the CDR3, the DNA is TGTGCCAGCAGCCCAGGGGGGAACCCCTACGAGCAGTACTTC. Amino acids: CASSPGGNPYEQYF.

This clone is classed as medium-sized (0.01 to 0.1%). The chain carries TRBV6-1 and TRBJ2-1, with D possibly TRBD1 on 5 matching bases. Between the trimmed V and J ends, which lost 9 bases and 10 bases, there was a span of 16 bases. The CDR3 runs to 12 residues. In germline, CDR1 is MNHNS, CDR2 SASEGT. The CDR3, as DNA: TGTGCCAGTCCAGGGTCCTCCCGAGAGCAGTTCTTC. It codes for CASPGSSREQFF.

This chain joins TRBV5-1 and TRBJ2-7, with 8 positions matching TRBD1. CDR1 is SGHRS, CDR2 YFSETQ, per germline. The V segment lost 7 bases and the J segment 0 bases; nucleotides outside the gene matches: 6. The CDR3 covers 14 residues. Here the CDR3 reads CASLPGQDSYEQYF. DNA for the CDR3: TGCGCCAGCCTCCCGGGACAGGACTCCTACGAGCAGTACTTC.

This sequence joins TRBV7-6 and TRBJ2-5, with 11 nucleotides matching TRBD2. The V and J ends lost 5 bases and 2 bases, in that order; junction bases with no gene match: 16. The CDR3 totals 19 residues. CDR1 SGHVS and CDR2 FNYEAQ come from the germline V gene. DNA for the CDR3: TGTGCCAGCAGCCCAGAGGGTTCTAGCGGGGGGCTGCTTCAAGAGACCCAGTACTTC. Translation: CASSPEGSSGGLLQETQYF.

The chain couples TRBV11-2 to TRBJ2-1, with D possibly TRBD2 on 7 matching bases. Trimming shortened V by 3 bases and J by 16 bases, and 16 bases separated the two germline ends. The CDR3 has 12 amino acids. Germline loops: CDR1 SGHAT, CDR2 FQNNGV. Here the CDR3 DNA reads TGTGCCAGCAGCTTCGAGGGGGGGGTCAACTTCTTC. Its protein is CASSFEGGVNFF.

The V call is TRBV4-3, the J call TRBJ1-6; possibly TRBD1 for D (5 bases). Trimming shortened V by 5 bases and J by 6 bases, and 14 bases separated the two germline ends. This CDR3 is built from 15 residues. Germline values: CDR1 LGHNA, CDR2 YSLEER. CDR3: CASSATTAANSPLHF. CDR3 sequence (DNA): TGCGCCAGCAGCGCGACGACAGCTGCTAATTCACCCCTCCACTTT.

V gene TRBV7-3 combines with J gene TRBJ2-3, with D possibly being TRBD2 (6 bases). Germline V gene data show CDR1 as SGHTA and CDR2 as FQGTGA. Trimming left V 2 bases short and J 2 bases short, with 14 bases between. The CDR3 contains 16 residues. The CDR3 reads CASSLAGTSHTDTQYF. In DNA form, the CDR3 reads TGTGCCAGCAGCTTAGCCGGGACTTCCCACACAGATACGCAGTATTTT. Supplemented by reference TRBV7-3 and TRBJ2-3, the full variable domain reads GAGVSQTPSNKVTEKGKYVELRCDPISGHTALYWYRQSLGQGPEFLIYFQGTGAADDSGLPNDRFFAVRPEGSVSTLKIQRTERGDSAVYLCASSLAGTSHTDTQYFGPGTRLTVL.

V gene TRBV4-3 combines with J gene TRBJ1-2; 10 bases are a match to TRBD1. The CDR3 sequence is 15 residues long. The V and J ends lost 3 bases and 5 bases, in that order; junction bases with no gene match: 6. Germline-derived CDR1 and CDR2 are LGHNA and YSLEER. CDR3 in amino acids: CASSQDRGMWYGYTF. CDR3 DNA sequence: TGCGCCAGCAGCCAGGACAGGGGGATGTGGTATGGCTACACCTTC.

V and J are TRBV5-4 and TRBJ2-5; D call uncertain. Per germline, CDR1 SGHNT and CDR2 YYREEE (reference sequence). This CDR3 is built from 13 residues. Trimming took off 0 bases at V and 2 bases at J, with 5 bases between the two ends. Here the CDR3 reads CASSLGQQETQYF. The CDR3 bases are TGTGCCAGCAGCTTGGGTCAGCAAGAGACCCAGTACTTC.

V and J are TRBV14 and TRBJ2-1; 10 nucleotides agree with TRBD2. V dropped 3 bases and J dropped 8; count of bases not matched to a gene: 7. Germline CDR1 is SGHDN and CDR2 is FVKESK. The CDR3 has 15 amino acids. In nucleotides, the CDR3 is TGTGCCAGCAGCCACCCAGCGGGGGGGCCGGATGAGCAGTTCTTC. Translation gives CASSHPAGGPDEQFF.

The CDR3 region is CASSWTGGTQETQYF. The DNA for the CDR3 is TGTGCCAGCAGTTGGACAGGGGGAACCCAAGAGACCCAGTACTTC. V usage is TRBV7-6 and J usage is TRBJ2-5; TRBD1 aligns across 10 bases. The CDR3 covers 15 residues. CDR1 and CDR2 from the germline V gene are SGHVS and FNYEAQ. V lost 6 bases, J lost 1 base, and 5 bases stayed unmatched. The whole variable domain, remainder taken from reference TRBV7-6 and TRBJ2-5, is GAGVSQSPRYKVTKRGQDVALRCDPISGHVSLYWYRQALGQGPEFLTYFNYEAQQDKSGLPNDRFSAERPEGSISTLTIQRTEQRDSAMYRCASSWTGGTQETQYFGPGTRLLVL.

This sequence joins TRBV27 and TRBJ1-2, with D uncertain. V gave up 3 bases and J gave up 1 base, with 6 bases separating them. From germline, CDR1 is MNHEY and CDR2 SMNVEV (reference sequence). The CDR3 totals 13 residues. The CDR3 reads CASSFSNNYGYTF. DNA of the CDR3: TGTGCCAGCAGTTTCAGTAATAACTATGGCTACACCTTC.

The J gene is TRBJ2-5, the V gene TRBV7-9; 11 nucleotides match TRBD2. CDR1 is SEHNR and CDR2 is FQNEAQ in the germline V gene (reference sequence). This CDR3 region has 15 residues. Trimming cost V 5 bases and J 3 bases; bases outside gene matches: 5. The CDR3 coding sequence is TGTGCCAGCAGCCCGGGACTAGCGGACGAAGAGACCCAGTACTTC. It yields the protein CASSPGLADEETQYF.

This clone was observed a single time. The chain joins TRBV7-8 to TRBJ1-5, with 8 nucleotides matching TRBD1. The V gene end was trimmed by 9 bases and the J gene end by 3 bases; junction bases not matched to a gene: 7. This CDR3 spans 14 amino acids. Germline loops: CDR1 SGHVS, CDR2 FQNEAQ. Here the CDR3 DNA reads TGTGCCAGTAGGCCACAGGGGGTCAATCAGCCCCAGCATTTT. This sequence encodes CASRPQGVNQPQHF.

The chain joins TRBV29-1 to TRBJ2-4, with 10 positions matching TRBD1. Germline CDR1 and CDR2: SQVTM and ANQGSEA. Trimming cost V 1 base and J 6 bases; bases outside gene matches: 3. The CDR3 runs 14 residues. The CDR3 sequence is CSVEGTGGLNIQYF. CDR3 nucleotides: TGCAGCGTTGAAGGGACAGGGGGTTTAAACATTCAGTACTTC.

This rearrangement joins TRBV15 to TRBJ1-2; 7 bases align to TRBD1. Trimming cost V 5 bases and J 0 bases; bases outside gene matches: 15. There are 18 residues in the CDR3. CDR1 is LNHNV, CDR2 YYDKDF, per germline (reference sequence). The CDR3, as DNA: TGTGCCACCAGCCCATTCGGGACAGCCGATTGGACTAACTATGGCTACACCTTC. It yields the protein CATSPFGTADWTNYGYTF.

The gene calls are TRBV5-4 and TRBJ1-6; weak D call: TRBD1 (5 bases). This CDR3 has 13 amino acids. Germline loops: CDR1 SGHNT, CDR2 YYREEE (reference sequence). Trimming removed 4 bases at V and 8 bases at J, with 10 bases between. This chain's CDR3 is CASSAGSDSPLHF. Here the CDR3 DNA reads TGTGCCAGCAGCGCAGGGTCCGATTCACCCCTCCACTTT.

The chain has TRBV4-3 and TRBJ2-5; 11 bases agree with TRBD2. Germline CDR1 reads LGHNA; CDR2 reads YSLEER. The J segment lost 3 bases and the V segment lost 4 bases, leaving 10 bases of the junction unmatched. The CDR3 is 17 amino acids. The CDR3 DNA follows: TGCGCCAGCAGCCGAACCACTAGCGGGGGTCCAAAAGAGACCCAGTACTTC. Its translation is CASSRTTSGGPKETQYF.